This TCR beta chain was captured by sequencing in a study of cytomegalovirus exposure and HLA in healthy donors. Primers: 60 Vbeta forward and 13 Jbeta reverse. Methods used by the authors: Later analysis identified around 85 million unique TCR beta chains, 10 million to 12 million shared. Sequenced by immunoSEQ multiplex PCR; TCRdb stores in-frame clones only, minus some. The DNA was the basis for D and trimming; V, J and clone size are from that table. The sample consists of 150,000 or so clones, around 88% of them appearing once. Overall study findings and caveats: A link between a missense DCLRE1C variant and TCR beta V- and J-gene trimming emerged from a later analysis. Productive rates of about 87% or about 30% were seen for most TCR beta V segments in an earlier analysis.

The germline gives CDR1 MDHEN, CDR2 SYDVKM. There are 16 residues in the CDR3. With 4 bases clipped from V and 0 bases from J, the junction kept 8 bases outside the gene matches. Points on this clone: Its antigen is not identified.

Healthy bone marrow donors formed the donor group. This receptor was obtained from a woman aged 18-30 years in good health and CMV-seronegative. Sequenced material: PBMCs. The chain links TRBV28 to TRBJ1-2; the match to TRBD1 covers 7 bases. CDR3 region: CASSSAAGQANYGYTF. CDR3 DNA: TGTGCCAGCAGTTCGGCGGCTGGACAGGCTAACTATGGCTACACCTTC.